These T cell receptor beta chains were read from a single sample in a study of CD8+CD57+ T cells in acquired aplastic anemia. TCRdb used MiXCR to reprocess the reads, holding one entry per CDR3 protein. Found here are 200,000 to 300,000 distinct CDR3 sequences, around 82% of them singletons; the top ten hold 40% to 55%. Sequences were obtained from sorted CD4+, CD8+, or CD8+CD57+ T cells (not recorded which) from PBMCs. The receptors were sampled from a human donor with aplastic anemia. CDR3s include the opening cysteine and the closing phenylalanine or tryptophan. Fields, in order: J gene, V gene, clone size, D gene, CDR3 protein, CDR3 DNA. D genes are given only for firm matches. A row's size may be missing; if present it is once, few, many or a size class.

>TRBJ2-3|TRBV7-8|-|-
CASSSSRGAGLPDTQYF
TGTGCCAGCAGCTCATCTCGCGGGGCCGGATTGCCAGATACGCAGTATTTT
>TRBJ2-3|TRBV7-8|-|TRBD2
CASSSSGTRTTTQYF
TGTGCCAGCAGCTCTAGCGGGACAAGGACTACTACGCAGTATTTT
>TRBJ2-5|TRBV7-9|-|-
CASSTDTLRETQYF
TGTGCCAGCAGCACGGACACCCTCCGGGAGACCCAGTACTTC
>TRBJ2-5|TRBV7-9|-|-
CAGNRASETESQDF
TGTGCCGGCAACAGGGCCAGCGAGACAGAGTCCCAGGACTTC
>TRBJ2-7|TRBV7-9|few|-
CASRPVGGEQYF
TGTGCCAGCAGACCAGTCGGCGGCGAGCAGTACTTC
>TRBJ2-5|TRBV11-3|-|-
CASSLEQANQETQYF
TGTGCCAGCAGCCTGGAACAGGCAAACCAAGAGACCCAGTACTTC
>TRBJ1-2|TRBV7-2|-|-
CASSIGEGSVYGYTF
TGTGCCAGCAGCATTGGCGAGGGCTCGGTCTATGGCTACACCTTC
>TRBJ2-3|TRBV7-9|once|-
CASSLAPGPDTQDF
TGTGCCAGCAGCTTAGCGCCCGGGCCCGATACGCAGGATTTT
>TRBJ2-6|TRBV7-8|few|-
CASSLAGSSGAHVLTF
TGTGCCAGCAGCTTAGCGGGTAGCTCCGGTGCGCACGTCCTGACTTTC
>TRBJ1-6|TRBV7-2|few|-
CASSSFSGRSDTHF
TGTGCCAGCAGCTCGTTTAGCGGGAGGTCGGATACGCACTTT
>TRBJ2-4|TRBV7-9|-|TRBD1
CAREGAGKIQYF
TGTGCCAGAGAGGGGGCTGGGAAGATCCAGTACTTC
>TRBJ2-7|TRBV9|-|-
CASSGVRGNNAQYF
TGTGCCAGCAGTGGCGTGCGGGGTAACAACGCGCAGTACTTC
>TRBJ2-3|TRBV7-3|-|-
CASSLRGTDTHNF
TGTGCCAGCAGCTTAAGGGGGACCGATACGCACAATTTT
>TRBJ1-6|TRBV7-8|-|TRBD1
CASSFHGTGTALSLHF
TGTGCCAGCAGCTTTCATGGAACCGGGACAGCTCTTTCCCTCCACTTT
>TRBJ2-3|TRBV20-1|-|TRBD2
CSARAPLAGPTDTQYF
TGCAGTGCTAGAGCACCCTTAGCGGGACCCACAGATACGCAGTATTTT
>TRBJ2-3|TRBV12-3/TRBV12-4|once|-
CASSSGVYGYTHCF
TGTGCCAGCAGTTCGGGGGTCTATGGCTACACGCACTGTTTT
>TRBJ2-5|TRBV11-2|-|-
CASSFDLTQETQYF
TGTGCCAGCAGCTTCGATCTAACCCAAGAGACCCAGTACTTC
>TRBJ2-7|TRBV5-6|-|-
CASSSGGHEQYF
TGTGCCAGCAGCTCAGGGGGGCACGAGCAGTACTTC
>TRBJ1-5|TRBV25-1|few|-
CASSEFRWGTESNQPQHF
TGTGCCAGCAGTGAATTTAGGTGGGGGACCGAAAGCAATCAGCCCCAGCATTTT
>TRBJ2-3|TRBV9|-|-
CASSVGGSRIKPYF
TGTGCCAGCAGCGTAGGGGGGAGTCGAATTAAGCCGTATTTT
>TRBJ2-7|TRBV25-1|-|-
CASSPWDAAPRYEQYF
TGTGCCAGCAGTCCGTGGGACGCGGCTCCTCGCTACGAGCAGTACTTC
>TRBJ2-7|TRBV7-8|-|-
CASSLAGCPDTQF
TGTGCCAGCAGCTTAGCGGGGTGCCCCGATACGCAGTTT
>TRBJ2-1|TRBV9|-|-
CASSQGSDTQYFEQFF
-
>TRBJ2-5|TRBV7-6|-|TRBD2
CASSPPSGTELYQYF
TGTGCCAGCAGCCCGCCTAGCGGGACCGAACTATACCAGTACTTC
>TRBJ2-5|TRBV7-7|-|-
CASSSEDSGSKRPYF
TGTGCCAGCAGCTCTGAAGATTCGGGCAGCAAGAGACCCTACTTC
>TRBJ1-1|TRBV20-1|-|TRBD1
CSARSRDRGFF
TGCAGTGCTAGGAGCCGGGACAGGGGTTTCTTT
>TRBJ2-3|TRBV20-1|-|-
CSARDRDKGADTQYF
TGCAGTGCTAGAGACAGAGACAAGGGAGCAGATACGCAGTATTTT
>TRBJ1-2|TRBV29-1|few|-
CSVDVPRAYNYGYTF
TGCAGCGTTGATGTCCCCAGGGCCTATAACTATGGCTACACCTTC
>TRBJ2-3|TRBV7-2|few|-
CASSLGPGTDTQYF
TGTGCCAGCAGCTTAGGCCCAGGGACAGATACGCAGTATTTT
>TRBJ2-3|TRBV11-3|-|-
CASSFDRTDTQYF
TGTGCCAGCAGCTTCGATCGGACAGATACGCAGTATTTT
>TRBJ1-1|TRBV10-1|-|-
CASSEYREGTTEAFF
TGCGCCAGCAGTGAATACAGGGAAGGTACCACTGAAGCTTTCTTT
>TRBJ2-5|TRBV7-9|-|-
CASSHPGASGQETQYF
TGTGCCAGCAGCCACCCAGGGGCTAGCGGACAAGAGACCCAGTACTTC
>TRBJ2-5|TRBV7-3|once|-
CASSLVILTETQYF
TGTGCCAGCAGCTTAGTGATACTTACAGAGACCCAGTACTTC
>TRBJ2-3|TRBV7-9|-|-
CASSLAPGHDTLYF
TGTGCCAGCAGCTTAGCGCCCGGGCACGATACGCTTTATTTT
>TRBJ1-5|TRBV6-5|-|TRBD1
CASSQGGGFSEPQHF
TGTGCCAGCAGCCAGGGGGGCGGGTTTTCGGAGCCCCAGCATTTT
>TRBJ2-5|TRBV7-3|-|-
CASSRGTSQSPLHF
TGTGCCAGCAGCAGGGGCACCAGCCAATCGCCCCTGCACTTC
>TRBJ2-3|TRBV9|once|TRBD2
CASNRRTSTTGTKYF
TGTGCCAGCAACCGACGGACTAGCACTACCGGAACGAAGTATTTT
>TRBJ2-5|TRBV7-2|-|TRBD1
CASSLRGGANNQYF
TGTGCCAGCAGCTTAAGAGGGGGCGCCAACAACCAGTACTTC
>TRBJ2-1|TRBV9|-|-
CASSVVGGLKETQFF
TGTGCCAGCAGCGTAGTGGGCGGACTCAAAGAGACCCAGTTCTTC
>TRBJ2-6|TRBV11-3|-|-
CASSLERRYGANVLTF
TGTGCCAGCAGCTTAGAGCGTAGATACGGGGCCAACGTCCTGACTTTC
>TRBJ2-7|TRBV19|-|TRBD1
CASSLTGGSSYEQYF
TGTGCCAGTAGCCTGACAGGGGGGAGCTCCTACGAGCAGTACTTC
>TRBJ2-7|TRBV7-8|-|-
CASSLAGVAYTQYF
TGTGCCAGCAGCTTAGCGGGAGTTGCCTACACGCAGTACTTC
>TRBJ2-3|TRBV11-3|-|-
CASSTSNTPDTQYF
TGTGCCAGCAGTACTTCTAACACCCCCGATACGCAGTATTTT